This is a list of T cell receptor beta chains from one sample in a study of blood T cell repertoires in COVID-19. Data came from immunoSEQ multiplex PCR; TCRdb stores just in-frame clones and leaves some out. Of 95,000 to 150,000 clones listed, under 90% are singletons. Sequencing input: peripheral blood. These receptors originate from a woman between 70 and 85 years old with acute or convalescent COVID-19. Both conserved end residues are part of each CDR3. A D gene is named only where the DNA matches it firmly. Some rows mark clone size as missing; the rest say once, few, many or name a class of expanded clone.

TRBJ2-6,TRBV7-6,once,16,-,TGTGCCAGCAGCCCCTTTGGTGGGCTCGGGGCCAACGTCCTGACTTTC,CASSPFGGLGANVLTF
TRBJ1-3,TRBV9,-,17,-,TGTGCCAGCAGCAAAGAGGGGACTTACTACTCTGGAAACACCATATATTTT,CASSKEGTYYSGNTIYF
TRBJ2-3,TRBV3-1/TRBV3-2,-,15,TRBD2,TGTGCCAGCAGCCCCAGCGGGGGGGGGACAGATACGCAGTATTTT,CASSPSGGGTDTQYF
TRBJ1-5,TRBV5-8,few,15,TRBD1,TGTGCCAGCAGCCTTTATACAGGGGCCGATCAGCCCCAGCATTTT,CASSLYTGADQPQHF
TRBJ1-6,TRBV7-9,-,14,TRBD1,TGTGCCAGCCGATCGACAGGGGGGAATTCACCCCTCCACTTT,CASRSTGGNSPLHF
TRBJ2-2,TRBV9,-,16,TRBD2,TGTGCCAGCAATCGGTTAGCGGGACCCGCGTCCGGGGAGCTGTTTTTT,CASNRLAGPASGELFF
TRBJ2-3,TRBV2,-,15,TRBD1,TGTGCCAGCAGAAGAAGCGCGACAGGGACAGATACGCAGTATTTT,CASRRSATGTDTQYF
TRBJ1-3,TRBV11-2,-,14,-,TGTGCCAGCAGCTTAAGTACAGCTGGAAACACCATATATTTT,CASSLSTAGNTIYF
TRBJ2-5,TRBV29-1,once,14,-,TGCAGCGTTAAAGCCGGGGGGCGCCAAGAGACCCAGTACTTC,CSVKAGGRQETQYF
TRBJ1-6,TRBV5-1,-,18,TRBD1,TGCGCCAGCAGCTTGTTTGACAGGGGAAGGGACTATAATTCACCCCTCCACTTT,CASSLFDRGRDYNSPLHF
TRBJ1-2,TRBV5-1,-,14,-,TGCGCCAGCAGCACGGGGGGCCAGTTTAGCGGCTACACCTTC,CASSTGGQFSGYTF
TRBJ2-3,TRBV3-1/TRBV3-2,-,18,TRBD2,TGTGCCAGCAGCCAAGCTTGGACTAGCGGGCTTCGCACAGATACGCAGTATTTT,CASSQAWTSGLRTDTQYF
TRBJ1-1,TRBV3-1/TRBV3-2,-,15,-,TGTGCCAGCAGCCAAGATCTCCGGACGGGAGGCGGAGCTTTCTTT,CASSQDLRTGGGAFF
TRBJ2-1,TRBV7-2,-,15,TRBD1,TGTGCCAGCAGCTTAAGTAGGGGGCGAAAGAATGAGCAGTTCTTC,CASSLSRGRKNEQFF
TRBJ1-1,TRBV7-9,-,15,-,TGTGCCAGCAGCCCTAGTGCAGGACTGGAGACTGAAGCTTTCTTT,CASSPSAGLETEAFF
TRBJ2-1,TRBV30,-,11,-,TGTGCCTGGGGACTATTCAATGAGCAGTTCTTC,CAWGLFNEQFF
TRBJ2-5,TRBV11-2,-,15,TRBD1,TGTGCCAGCAGCCAACGACAGGGGGCCCAAGAGACCCAGTACTTC,CASSQRQGAQETQYF
TRBJ1-2,TRBV6-5,once,14,-,TGTGCCAGCAGTTCAAGCCCGGAGAACTATGGCTACACCTTC,CASSSSPENYGYTF
TRBJ2-1,TRBV14,-,20,TRBD1,TGTGCCAGCAGCCAAGATCCCGGGGACAGGATTAATAATTCCTACAATGAGCAGTTCTTC,CASSQDPGDRINNSYNEQFF
TRBJ2-1,TRBV11-1,-,13,-,TGTGCCAGTAGCCGGGACTTGAGAAATGAGCAGTTCTTC,CASSRDLRNEQFF
TRBJ1-3,TRBV19,-,16,-,TGTGCCAGTAGTATAGATGGGGGCGGCCCTGGAAACACCATATATTTT,CASSIDGGGPGNTIYF
TRBJ2-3,TRBV5-5,-,15,TRBD1,TGTGCCAGCAGCCTGAGGGACAGACACACAGATACGCAGTATTTT,CASSLRDRHTDTQYF
TRBJ2-5,TRBV2,-,13,TRBD1,TGTGCCACCGACGACAGGGGGGAAGAGACCCAGTACTTC,CATDDRGEETQYF
TRBJ1-5,TRBV24-1,once,13,-,TGTGCCACCAGTGATAGGGGGAATCAGCCCCAGCATTTT,CATSDRGNQPQHF
TRBJ2-1,TRBV19,-,14,TRBD2,TGTGCCAGTAGTACGGGGGGGGCGCTTAATGAGCAGTTCTTC,CASSTGGALNEQFF
TRBJ2-3,TRBV7-3,-,17,TRBD2,TGTGCCAGCAGCGCGCAAACTAGCGGGGGGTATACAGATACGCAGTATTTT,CASSAQTSGGYTDTQYF
TRBJ2-1,TRBV11-3,-,15,TRBD1,TGTGCCAGCAGTTTACGCGGACAGGTCGGGAATGAGCAGTTCTTC,CASSLRGQVGNEQFF
TRBJ1-2,TRBV10-3,-,15,TRBD1,TGTGCCATCAGTGAGCCCGGAACAGGGGGCGGTGGCTACACCTTC,CAISEPGTGGGGYTF
TRBJ2-5,TRBV5-1,-,13,-,TGCGCCAGCAGCTGGGGAGCACAAGAGACCCAGTACTTC,CASSWGAQETQYF
TRBJ2-5,TRBV7-2,few,16,TRBD1,TGTGCCAGCAGCCCGTTTGGGACAGGGATTCAGGAGACCCAGTACTTC,CASSPFGTGIQETQYF
TRBJ1-1,TRBV5-4,-,15,-,TGTGCCAGCAGGACCTTCGGGGGGGGTGACACTGAAGCTTTCTTT,CASRTFGGGDTEAFF
TRBJ2-3,TRBV29-1,-,16,TRBD2,TGCAGCGTTGAGGGGCGCGGGGGGACTAGCACAGATACGCAGTATTTT,CSVEGRGGTSTDTQYF
TRBJ2-3,TRBV2,-,14,TRBD2,TGTGCCAGCAGGACTAGCGTTAGCACAGATACGCAGTATTTT,CASRTSVSTDTQYF
TRBJ1-2,TRBV12-5,-,11,-,TGTGCTAGTGGTTTGGGAGGAGGCTACACCTTC,CASGLGGGYTF
TRBJ1-1,TRBV25-1,-,13,-,TGTGCCAGCCTCTCGAGCCCGATGAGTGAAGCTTTCTTT,CASLSSPMSEAFF
TRBJ2-3,TRBV4-3,-,16,TRBD1,TGCGCCAGCAGCCAAGTTCTGTTACAGGGGGCAGATACGCAGTATTTT,CASSQVLLQGADTQYF
TRBJ2-2,TRBV10-3,once,15,TRBD1,TGTGCCTCCCAAGGGACAGGGGGCTTCGCCGGGGAGCTGTTTTTT,CASQGTGGFAGELFF
TRBJ2-5,TRBV5-4,-,15,TRBD1,TGTGCCAGCAGGGACGGGGGGACAGGGAGGGAGACCCAGTACTTC,CASRDGGTGRETQYF
TRBJ1-2,TRBV10-3,once,13,-,TGTGCCATCAGTCCGGACAGTAACTATGGCTACACCTTC,CAISPDSNYGYTF
TRBJ2-6,TRBV5-5,-,17,-,TGTGCCAGCAGCCCAGGGATACCCCTTCCTGGGGCCAACGTCCTGACTTTC,CASSPGIPLPGANVLTF
TRBJ2-2,TRBV30,-,13,-,TGTGCCTGGTCCAGGCTGAACACCGGGGAGCTGTTTTTT,CAWSRLNTGELFF